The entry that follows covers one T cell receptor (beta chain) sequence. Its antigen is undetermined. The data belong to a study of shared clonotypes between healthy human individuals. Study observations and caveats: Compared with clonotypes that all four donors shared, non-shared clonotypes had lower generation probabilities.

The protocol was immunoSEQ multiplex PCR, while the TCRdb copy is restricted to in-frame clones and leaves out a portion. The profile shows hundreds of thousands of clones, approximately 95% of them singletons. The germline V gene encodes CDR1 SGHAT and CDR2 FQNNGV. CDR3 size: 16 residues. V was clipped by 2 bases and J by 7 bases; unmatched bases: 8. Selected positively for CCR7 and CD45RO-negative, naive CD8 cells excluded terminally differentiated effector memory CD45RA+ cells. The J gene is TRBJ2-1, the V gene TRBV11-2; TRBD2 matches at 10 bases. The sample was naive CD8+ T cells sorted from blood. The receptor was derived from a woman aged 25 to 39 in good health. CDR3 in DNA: TGTGCCAGCAGCTTACCAGGACTAGCGGACCCAAATGAGCAGTTCTTC. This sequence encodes CASSLPGLADPNEQFF.